These 15 T cell receptor beta chains originate from one sample sequenced in a study of blood T cell repertoires in COVID-19. Here immunoSEQ multiplex PCR was the method, and the copy in TCRdb shows in-frame clones only, minus some. The sample has over 90,000 clones, over 65% seen once. The sequenced material came from peripheral blood. Receptor source: a human donor in a cohort sampled during active COVID-19.

This clone was counted a few times. The chain carries TRBV5-1 and TRBJ2-7; 8 bases align to TRBD1. CDR1 and CDR2 (germline): SGHRS, YFSETQ. The length of the CDR3 is 15 residues. Unmatched junction bases numbered 6, after V lost 2 bases and J lost 2 bases. DNA for the CDR3: TGCGCCAGCAGCTTTGGACAGGGTCGGACCTACGAGCAGTACTTC. It is translated as CASSFGQGRTYEQYF.

The chain has TRBV6-5 and TRBJ2-1; TRBD2 aligns across 7 bases. In germline, CDR1 is MNHEY, CDR2 SVGAGI. V trimming: 4 bases; J trimming: 7 bases; junction bases outside the gene matches: 10. The CDR3 runs 15 residues. The CDR3 reads CASSSLFGGLNEQFF. The CDR3, as DNA: TGTGCCAGCAGTTCCCTTTTCGGGGGGTTAAATGAGCAGTTCTTC.

This clone was counted between two and nine times. For the CDR3, the DNA is TGTGCCAGTACCATAGGGGGATTTAATTCACCCCTCCACTTT. Translation gives CASTIGGFNSPLHF. The V call is TRBV19, the J call TRBJ1-6; D may be TRBD1 (6 bases). The CDR3 is 14 amino acids. Trimming removed 7 bases at V and 6 bases at J, with 13 bases between. Looked up from germline, CDR1 is LNHDA and CDR2 is SQIVND (reference sequence). Based on the CDR3 plus reference TRBV19 and TRBJ1-6, the full variable domain is DGGITQSPKYLFRKEGQNVTLSCEQNLNHDAMYWYRQDPGQGLRLIYYSQIVNDFQKGDIAEGYSVSREKKESFPLTVTSAQKNPTAFYLCASTIGGFNSPLHFGNGTRLTVT.

The sample holds one count of this clone. CDR3 DNA sequence: TGTGCCAGCAGTTACAGGGGGACAGGTCCCACAGATACGCAGTATTTT. As protein: CASSYRGTGPTDTQYF. The chain employs TRBV6-2 or TRBV6-3 and TRBJ2-3; TRBD1 aligns across 8 bases. Germline CDR1 and CDR2: MNHEY and SVGEGT. CDR3 length: 16 residues. V shed 2 bases and J 2 bases; nucleotides not matched to a gene: 6.

The V and J genes are TRBV4-3 and TRBJ2-7, with D tentatively TRBD1 (6 bases). CDR1 LGHNA and CDR2 YSLEER come from the germline V gene. V was shortened by 4 bases and J by 2 bases, with 15 bases between the two germline ends. This CDR3 is 15 amino acids long. As DNA, the CDR3 is TGCGCCAGCAGCCTTCGCCAGGGGCCACCCTACGAGCAGTACTTC. It yields the protein CASSLRQGPPYEQYF.

The genes are TRBV6-5 and TRBJ2-7; tentatively, D is TRBD1 (5 bases). V lost 6 bases and J 1 base, leaving 16 bases between the germline ends. Germline lookup yields CDR1 MNHEY and CDR2 SVGAGI. The CDR3 spans 15 residues. The CDR3 loop reads CASRKAAGPSYEQYF. DNA of the CDR3: TGTGCCAGCAGGAAGGCCGCAGGGCCGTCCTACGAGCAGTACTTC.

The J gene is TRBJ1-3, the V gene TRBV18; D unresolved. This CDR3 has 14 amino acids. Germline CDR1 KGHSH, CDR2 LQKENI. Between the trimmed V and J ends, which lost 4 bases and 0 bases, there was a span of 7 bases. The CDR3 DNA sequence: TGTGCCAGCTCACTCCAGGCCTCTGGAAACACCATATATTTT. Protein product: CASSLQASGNTIYF.

J is TRBJ2-2 and V is TRBV4-1, with a weak D call TRBD1 (5 bases). Germline CDR1 MGHRA, CDR2 YSYEKL. There are 15 residues in the CDR3. The germline V and J ends were trimmed by 4 bases and 2 bases, with 11 bases remaining between them. CDR3 region: CASSRAGRNTGELFF. The DNA for the CDR3 is TGCGCCAGCAGCCGCGCAGGGCGAAACACCGGGGAGCTGTTTTTT.

The rearrangement uses TRBV6-5 and TRBJ2-1; 7 bases are shared with TRBD2. The CDR3 length is 13 residues. CDR1 MNHEY and CDR2 SVGAGI come from the germline V gene. The ends lost 2 bases at V and 10 bases at J; junction bases unmatched: 5. Here the CDR3 reads CASSYTPGLEQFF. The CDR3 DNA is TGTGCCAGCAGTTACACCCCGGGACTAGAGCAGTTCTTC.

This clone was counted between two and nine times. The chain joins TRBV2 to TRBJ2-7; 9 bases are shared with TRBD1. J gave up 5 bases and V 6 bases, and 11 bases lay outside the gene matches. There are 15 residues in the CDR3. Germline V gives CDR1 SNHLY, CDR2 FYNNEI. CDR3 sequence: CASSPEGTGWDEQYF. In DNA, the CDR3 is TGTGCCAGCAGCCCGGAGGGGACAGGGTGGGACGAGCAGTACTTC.

The chain employs TRBV27 and TRBJ1-2; 10 bases fit TRBD1. Germline CDR1 and CDR2: MNHEY and SMNVEV (reference sequence). Germline trimming cut 2 bases from V and 8 bases from J; bases unmatched to any gene: 11. The CDR3 is made up of 16 amino acids. The CDR3 sequence is CASSLTRPTGGWGYTF. CDR3 bases: TGTGCCAGCAGTTTAACCCGTCCGACAGGGGGCTGGGGCTACACCTTC.

This clone has just one count. This sequence joins TRBV5-4 and TRBJ1-1; 7 bases agree with TRBD1. Germline CDR1 reads SGHNT; CDR2 reads YYREEE (reference sequence). With V trimmed by 6 bases and J by 5 bases, 10 bases remained unmatched. The CDR3 spans 14 residues. In nucleotides, the CDR3 is TGTGCCAGCAACACGAGACAGGGAGGTACTGAAGCTTTCTTT. It translates to CASNTRQGGTEAFF.

This clone was observed once. The V and J genes are TRBV5-1 and TRBJ2-3; 13 bases are shared with TRBD2. Germline V gene data show CDR1 as SGHRS and CDR2 as YFSETQ. This CDR3 spans 16 amino acids. With V trimmed by 2 bases and J by 7 bases, 7 bases remained unmatched. The CDR3 region has the DNA TGCGCCAGCAGCTTTACTAGCGGGGGGGCATCCTATACGCAGTATTTT. It translates to CASSFTSGGASYTQYF.

This chain's CDR3 is CASSLGLAGVTQYF. The CDR3, as DNA: TGTGCCAGCAGCTTAGGACTAGCGGGGGTTACGCAGTATTTT. V usage is TRBV7-2 and J usage is TRBJ2-3; 12 bases are shared with TRBD2. Per germline, CDR1 SGHTA and CDR2 FQGNSA. V was pared by 1 base and J by 8 bases, with 1 base of the junction left unmatched. This CDR3 spans 14 amino acids.

The chain recombines TRBV5-1 with TRBJ1-2, with TRBD1 as a possible D gene (5 bases). V gave up 4 bases and J gave up 4 bases, with 14 bases separating them. Per the germline V gene, CDR1 is SGHRS and CDR2 is YFSETQ. CDR3 length: 14 amino acids. The CDR3 DNA follows: TGCGCCAGCAGCGAGGCTGGGGGGATCTATGGCTACACCTTC. It is translated as CASSEAGGIYGYTF.